The 17 T cell receptor beta chains given below trace back to one sample, sequenced in a study of blood T cell repertoires in COVID-19. Measured with immunoSEQ multiplex PCR; TCRdb has only the in-frame clones, and not every one. The sample contains approximately 110,000 clones, 80% to 90% of which appear only once. Sequencing used peripheral blood. These receptors were collected from an elderly woman with active or convalescent COVID-19.

The chain is built from TRBV9 and TRBJ2-7; 11 nucleotides match TRBD1. This CDR3 spans 16 amino acids. CDR1 and CDR2 (germline): SGDLS, YYNGEE. Germline trimming cut 0 bases from V and 1 base from J; bases unmatched to any gene: 3. This chain's CDR3 is CASSVEGTGGSYEQYF. The CDR3 coding sequence is TGTGCCAGCAGCGTAGAAGGGACAGGGGGTTCCTACGAGCAGTACTTC.

The chain couples TRBV21-1 to TRBJ1-4; the DNA was not compared with TRBD1, the D call given in the table. TRBV21-1 constitutes a pseudogene. CDR3 length: 19 residues. CDR3 DNA: TGTGCCAGCAACTACAAGGGACAGGGGAGGCCGGGCGCCGATGAAAAACTGTTTTTT. Encoded protein: CASNYKGQGRPGADEKLFF.

In this sample, this clone turned up a few times. The J gene is TRBJ1-2, the V gene TRBV5-4; no reliable D call. Germline assignment: CDR1 SGHNT and CDR2 YYREEE (reference sequence). The CDR3 runs to 14 residues. Deletions cut 0 bases from V and 5 bases from J, with 11 bases between. The CDR3 here is CASSLVQVEYGYTF. The CDR3 DNA is TGTGCCAGCAGCTTGGTTCAGGTGGAATATGGCTACACCTTC.

The rearrangement links TRBV7-8 to TRBJ2-1, with a weak D call TRBD2 (6 bases). CDR1 and CDR2 (germline): SGHVS, FQNEAQ. CDR3 size: 17 residues. The V end was cut by 5 bases, the J end by 2 bases, with 19 bases between. CDR3 sequence reads: CASSPGRGRTPYNEQFF. The CDR3 nucleotides are TGTGCCAGCAGCCCCGGACGGGGGAGAACCCCCTACAATGAGCAGTTCTTC.

The chain links TRBV20-1 to TRBJ2-7; D not resolved. There are 11 residues in the CDR3. Germline V gene sequence: CDR1 DFQATT, CDR2 SNEGSKA (reference sequence). With 1 base removed from V and 5 bases from J, the gap between germline ends came to 6 bases. This CDR3 is CSARGQNEQYF. The CDR3 bases are TGCAGTGCTAGAGGACAAAACGAGCAGTACTTC.

The genes are TRBV6-6 and TRBJ2-1, with D maybe TRBD2 (5 bases). Deletions cut 5 bases from V and 3 bases from J, with 17 bases between. This CDR3 is 16 amino acids long. Germline CDR1 MNHNY, CDR2 SVGAGI (reference sequence). Written as DNA, the CDR3 is TGTGCCAGCAGTGCCCCCCGGAGAGGACTCTACAATGAGCAGTTCTTC. Its translation is CASSAPRRGLYNEQFF.

This chain connects TRBV9 to TRBJ2-1; D is perhaps TRBD2 (6 bases). With 4 bases removed from V and 3 bases from J, the gap between germline ends came to 17 bases. The CDR3 extends over 16 amino acids. Germline V gene sequence: CDR1 SGDLS, CDR2 YYNGEE. CDR3: CASSWTSGAGYNEQFF. CDR3 DNA sequence: TGTGCCAGCAGCTGGACCTCGGGAGCTGGCTACAATGAGCAGTTCTTC.

The chain has TRBV7-9 and TRBJ2-7; D is possibly TRBD2 (5 bases). The CDR3 is made up of 13 amino acids. Germline V gene sequence: CDR1 SEHNR, CDR2 FQNEAQ (reference sequence). The V end was cut by 3 bases, the J end by 2 bases, with 8 bases between. The CDR3 reads CASSFGITYEQYF. The DNA for the CDR3 is TGTGCCAGCAGCTTCGGGATAACCTACGAGCAGTACTTC.

The rearrangement joins TRBV18 to TRBJ2-2; 13 bases match TRBD2. Germline CDR1 KGHSH, CDR2 LQKENI. After removal of 6 bases from V and 0 bases from J, the junction contained 7 bases not matched to a gene. The CDR3 totals 18 residues. In nucleotides, the CDR3 is TGTGCCAGCTCGTCGGGGACTAGCGGGACCGCGAACACCGGGGAGCTGTTTTTT. Protein: CASSSGTSGTANTGELFF.

This chain links TRBV23-1 with TRBJ2-7, with 7 bases matching TRBD2. TRBV23-1 falls under the ORF class, with uncertain function. The J segment lost 4 bases and the V segment lost 0 bases, leaving 18 bases of the junction unmatched. The CDR3 loop spans 19 amino acids. CDR3 residues: CASSQSPGRPLVFEYEQYF. CDR3 nucleotide sequence: TGCGCCAGCAGTCAATCTCCCGGGAGGCCCCTGGTATTCGAGTACGAGCAGTACTTC.

This clone appeared a single time. The chain employs TRBV2 and TRBJ2-7, with TRBD2 matching 11 bases. Germline V gene sequence: CDR1 SNHLY, CDR2 FYNNEI. The CDR3 sequence is 14 residues long. The trim removed 2 bases at V and 10 bases at J, leaving 7 bases unmatched. CDR3 in amino acids: CASSERVAGGNQYF. In DNA form, the CDR3 reads TGTGCCAGCAGTGAAAGGGTAGCGGGAGGGAACCAGTACTTC.

This chain links TRBV28 with TRBJ2-2, with 7 bases aligning to TRBD2. Per germline, CDR1 MDHEN and CDR2 SYDVKM. The CDR3 sequence is 12 residues long. This chain's CDR3 is CGAGVVAGELFF. The CDR3, as DNA: TGTGGCGCGGGAGTGGTGGCCGGGGAGCTGTTTTTT. Combining the CDR3 with reference TRBV28 and TRBJ2-2 gives the whole variable domain DVKVTQSSRYLVKRTGEKVFLECVQDMDHENMFWYRQDPGLGLRLIYFSYDVKMKEKGDIPEGYSVSREKKERFSLILESASTNQTSMYLCGAGVVAGELFFGEGSRLTVL.

This rearrangement joins TRBV15 to TRBJ2-2, with TRBD2 matching over 7 bases. J was trimmed by 3 bases and V by 0 bases; bases with no gene match: 4. The V gene's germline CDR1 is LNHNV and CDR2 YYDKDF (reference sequence). The CDR3 spans 16 residues. CDR3 in DNA: TGTGCCACCAGCAGAGATTACCGGGGGGACACCGGGGAGCTGTTTTTT. This gives the protein CATSRDYRGDTGELFF.

The chain recombines TRBV2 with TRBJ1-1; 7 bases match TRBD1. Germline V gene lookup returns CDR1 SNHLY and CDR2 FYNNEI. CDR3 length: 14 amino acids. V shed 7 bases and J 4 bases; nucleotides not matched to a gene: 9. This CDR3 is CASTPDREVTEAFF. The CDR3 bases are TGTGCCAGCACCCCCGACAGGGAGGTCACTGAAGCTTTCTTT.

The chain carries TRBV11-2 and TRBJ2-1; TRBD2 agrees at 10 bases. The CDR3 is made up of 15 amino acids. Per germline, CDR1 SGHAT and CDR2 FQNNGV. V lost 6 bases and J lost 6; bases outside the gene matches: 8. This chain's CDR3 is CASRLRASGSNEQFF. CDR3 DNA sequence: TGTGCCAGCAGATTAAGGGCTAGCGGGAGCAATGAGCAGTTCTTC. Combining the CDR3 with reference TRBV11-2 and TRBJ2-1 gives the whole variable domain EAGVAQSPRYKIIEKRQSVAFWCNPISGHATLYWYQQILGQGPKLLIQFQNNGVVDDSQLPKDRFSAERLKGVDSTLKIQPAKLEDSAVYLCASRLRASGSNEQFFGPGTRLTVL.

The gene calls are TRBV9 and TRBJ2-1; 10 bases line up with TRBD2. CDR1 SGDLS and CDR2 YYNGEE come from the germline V gene. CDR3 length: 13 amino acids. V lost 6 bases to trimming and J lost 8 bases; unmatched junction nucleotides: 5. The CDR3 DNA reads TGTGCCAGCACCCCTAGCGGGAGCCATGAGCAGTTCTTC. It yields the protein CASTPSGSHEQFF.

The chain joins TRBV10-3 to TRBJ1-1; D is possibly TRBD1 (5 bases). V was pared by 2 bases and J by 11 bases, with 9 bases between. This CDR3 has 11 residues. In germline, CDR1 is ENHRY, CDR2 SYGVKD. The CDR3 sequence: CAISELWGAFF. The CDR3 coding sequence is TGTGCCATCAGTGAGCTCTGGGGCGCTTTCTTT.